Listed below are T cell receptor beta chains from one sample, sequenced in a study of T cells in localized non-small cell lung cancer. Libraries were prepared by immunoSEQ multiplex PCR; TCRdb keeps only in-frame clonotypes and omits some of them. The table records tens of thousands of clones, around 90% of them present only once. Sequenced material: peripheral blood, taken before any cancer treatment. Every receptor here comes from a female donor of 60 years or more with stage I lung adenocarcinoma. Each CDR3 is given with its conserved first and last residue. The D gene is left open where the match is weak. Clone size is given for some rows only: seen once, a few or many times, or a class if the clone is expanded.

TRBV19	TRBD1	NA	TRBJ1-5	TGTGCCAGTAGCGGGACAGGGGGCTTTCAGCCCCAGCATTTT	CASSGTGGFQPQHF
TRBV19	NA	NA	TRBJ1-5	TGTGCCAGTAGTATCGTAGGGGGGGGCAATCAGCCCCAGCATTTT	CASSIVGGGNQPQHF
TRBV6-1	NA	NA	TRBJ1-3	TGTGCCAGCGGTGGACAAGCGAGCTCTGGAAACACCATATATTTT	CASGGQASSGNTIYF
TRBV19	NA	NA	TRBJ2-7	TGTGCCAGTAGTCAGGACCGCGACTCCTACGAGCAGTACTTC	CASSQDRDSYEQYF
TRBV10-1	NA	NA	TRBJ2-3	TGCGCCAGCAGTGAGTCCGGGACTGGAAAGGTCACAGATACGCAGTATTTT	CASSESGTGKVTDTQYF
TRBV6-8	TRBD1	NA	TRBJ1-2	TGTGCCAGCAGTTGGCCGATTGGACAGGGCTATCCTGGCTACACCTTC	CASSWPIGQGYPGYTF
TRBV6-5	NA	NA	TRBJ1-5	TGTGCCAGCTCCCGGGGTGGCGGTCAGCCCCAGCATTTT	CASSRGGGQPQHF
TRBV5-6	TRBD2	NA	TRBJ2-3	TGTGCCAGCAGCTCAGGGACTAGCGGGACAGATACGCAGTATTTT	CASSSGTSGTDTQYF
TRBV12-1	NA	NA	TRBJ2-3	TGTGCCAGCAGCTTTGGGGCTAGCGGCACAGATACGCAGTATTTT	CASSFGASGTDTQYF
TRBV19	NA	NA	TRBJ2-7	TGTGCCAGTAGTTTGGACAGCTCCTACGAGCAGTACTTC	CASSLDSSYEQYF
TRBV7-9	TRBD1	NA	TRBJ1-2	TGTGCCAGCAGCCCCCAGGGGGCTGGCTACACCTTC	CASSPQGAGYTF
TRBV2	NA	few	TRBJ1-5	TGTGCCAGCGGGCCTGCTGAAGGGGATCAGCCCCAGCATTTT	CASGPAEGDQPQHF
TRBV27	TRBD1	NA	TRBJ2-3	TGTGCCAGCAGACTACAGGGGACAGATACGCAGTATTTT	CASRLQGTDTQYF
TRBV28	NA	NA	TRBJ2-7	TGTGCCAGCAGTTTGGGCTTAGCAGTCGTCTACGAGCAGTACTTC	CASSLGLAVVYEQYF
TRBV2	TRBD1	NA	TRBJ2-7	TGTGCCAGCAGGGGACCGGGACAGGGCAACGAGCAGTACTTC	CASRGPGQGNEQYF
TRBV6-5	TRBD1	NA	TRBJ1-2	TGTGCCAGCAGTTACTCCGGGACAGGGTATGACTATGGCTACACCTTC	CASSYSGTGYDYGYTF
TRBV10-1	NA	once	TRBJ2-7	TGCGCCAGCAGTGTGGGGCGGGCCGCCGAGCAGTACTTC	CASSVGRAAEQYF
TRBV7-2	NA	NA	TRBJ2-1	TGTGCCAGCAGCTTATCGGGCTTGTCCCTTATATTCTTC	CASSLSGLSLIFF
TRBV7-8	NA	NA	TRBJ2-7	TGTGCCAGCAGCTTATGGGGTCCAGGTAGCGGCTTATCCTACGAGCAGTACTTC	CASSLWGPGSGLSYEQYF
TRBV23-1	TRBD1	once	TRBJ1-1	TGCGCCAGCAGTCTGGCCCAACGAGGCACAGGGGTCGGCCGGAACACTGAAGCTTTCTTT	CASSLAQRGTGVGRNTEAFF
TRBV28	TRBD2	once	TRBJ2-1	TGTGCCAGCAGTTTAGGCCCCGGACTAGCGGCGTCATACTCCTACAATGAGCAGTTCTTC	CASSLGPGLAASYSYNEQFF
TRBV6-5	NA	NA	TRBJ2-1	TGTGCCAGCAGTTACTCTCTAGCTCCGAATGAGCAGTTCTTC	CASSYSLAPNEQFF
TRBV5-4	NA	NA	TRBJ2-1	TGTGCCAGCACCTCTGTCGGATACTACAATGAGCAGTTCTTC	CASTSVGYYNEQFF
TRBV6-1	TRBD1	NA	TRBJ2-7	TGTGCCAGCAGGGGACAGATCTACGAGCAGTACTTC	CASRGQIYEQYF
TRBV25-1	TRBD1	NA	TRBJ2-7	TGTGCCAGCAGAAGACAGGGGGGGCGCGAGCAGTACTTC	CASRRQGGREQYF
TRBV27	NA	once	TRBJ1-2	TGTGCCAGCAGGCGGGGGCCCTTTTATGGCTACACCTTC	CASRRGPFYGYTF
TRBV5-5	TRBD2	NA	TRBJ2-7	TGTGCCAGCAGCGGAATGGGACTAGATTACGAGCAGTACTTC	CASSGMGLDYEQYF
TRBV5-6	NA	NA	TRBJ1-5	TGTGCCAGCAGCTTAGGCAATCAGCCCCAGCATTTT	CASSLGNQPQHF
TRBV7-8	NA	NA	TRBJ2-3	TGTGCCAGCAGCTTAGTCACTTTCACAGATACGCAGTATTTT	CASSLVTFTDTQYF
TRBV1	NA	NA	TRBJ1-1	TGCACCAGCAGCCAAGATAGAGGGACAGGGGGGACTGAAGCTTTCTTT	CTSSQDRGTGGTEAFF
TRBV5-1	NA	NA	TRBJ1-6	TGCGCCAGCAGCTTGGGGGGGATTTCCTCACCCCTCCACTTT	CASSLGGISSPLHF
TRBV4-1	TRBD2	NA	TRBJ2-1	TGCGCCAGCAGCCAGAGCCCCATAGGGACTAGCGGGGCATACAATGAGCAGTTCTTC	CASSQSPIGTSGAYNEQFF
TRBV30	NA	once	TRBJ2-7	TGTGCCTGTAGTCGGGGGACACCTAACGAGCAGTACTTC	CACSRGTPNEQYF
TRBV7-2	NA	NA	TRBJ1-1	TGTGCCAGCAGCACGGAAGGCAGAAACACTGAAGCTTTCTTT	CASSTEGRNTEAFF
TRBV28	NA	NA	TRBJ1-1	TGTGCCAGCAGTTTTGCCAGGCTCACTGAAGCTTTCTTT	CASSFARLTEAFF
TRBV7-6	NA	NA	TRBJ2-7	TGTGCCAGCAGCCCCGGGACTGACTACGAGCAGTACTTC	CASSPGTDYEQYF
TRBV18	NA	NA	TRBJ1-4	TGTGCCAGCTCACCACAACAGGATAATGAAAAACTGTTTTTT	CASSPQQDNEKLFF
TRBV18	TRBD1	NA	TRBJ1-4	TGTGCCAGCTCACCACCGCGACAGGGGGCGTCTAATGAAAAACTGTTTTTT	CASSPPRQGASNEKLFF